This is a list of T cell receptor beta chains from one sample in a study of neoadjuvant anti-PD-1 for oral cavity cancer. Profiling relied on immunoSEQ multiplex PCR, and the TCRdb table lists in-frame clones only, not all of them. This table holds about 10,000 clones, about three fifths found once. The source material was PBMCs, sampled after nivolumab (anti-PD-1) treatment. The receptors here all came from a person aged 40 to 85 with oral cavity squamous cell carcinoma. Both conserved end residues are trimmed from each CDR3. Each record gives: J gene, V gene, D gene, clone size, CDR3 protein. D genes are given only for firm matches. Size tells how often a clone was seen (once, few, many) or the class of an expanded clone, and some rows leave it out.

TRBJ2-2 | TRBV21-1 | NA | few | ASRNRGNTGELF
TRBJ1-1 | TRBV6-6 | NA | NA | ASSYGGGSEAF
TRBJ1-1 | TRBV7-9 | NA | NA | ASSLQGGNTEAF
TRBJ1-1 | TRBV4-1 | NA | NA | ASSQVADNTEAF
TRBJ2-7 | TRBV19 | TRBD2 | NA | ASRPRGTSIGEQY
TRBJ2-3 | TRBV10-3 | TRBD1 | NA | AISDGTGTDTQY
TRBJ2-7 | TRBV5-1 | NA | NA | ASSLDLYEQY
TRBJ2-1 | TRBV29-1 | NA | NA | SVEGERSYNEQF
TRBJ2-2 | TRBV19 | NA | NA | ASSTRGTGELF
TRBJ1-1 | TRBV4-2 | NA | NA | ASSRDAGENTEAF
TRBJ2-1 | TRBV5-1 | NA | NA | ASSFYATGSSYNEQF
TRBJ2-7 | TRBV11-2 | NA | NA | ASSLRYEQY
TRBJ2-1 | TRBV29-1 | NA | NA | SIRAGGRSYNEQF
TRBJ1-6 | TRBV19 | NA | NA | ASGDGSYNSPLH
TRBJ2-2 | TRBV6-4 | NA | few | ASSFFENTGELF
TRBJ1-1 | TRBV4-2 | TRBD1 | NA | ASSRSQGGNTEAF
TRBJ2-2 | TRBV18 | TRBD1 | NA | ASSPPGTVNTGELF
TRBJ1-2 | TRBV5-5 | NA | NA | ASSLVSGGDSSYGYT
TRBJ1-2 | TRBV28 | NA | NA | ASTSRPPKDGYT
TRBJ2-7 | TRBV29-1 | NA | NA | SVGPTSYEQY
TRBJ2-2 | TRBV6-4 | NA | NA | ASSELAGSMNTGELF
TRBJ2-1 | TRBV5-1 | NA | NA | ASSSLLRGEEQF
TRBJ1-6 | TRBV4-1 | NA | NA | ASSQTQTGANSPLH
TRBJ1-2 | TRBV7-2 | NA | NA | ASSSRAYYGYT
TRBJ2-3 | TRBV5-1 | NA | NA | ASSLTGDGGSTQY
TRBJ2-7 | TRBV27 | TRBD1 | NA | ASSDRAAYEQY
TRBJ2-5 | TRBV27 | NA | NA | ASSSWDGRETQY
TRBJ2-5 | TRBV6-1 | NA | few | ASREEVRETQY
TRBJ2-6 | TRBV4-1 | NA | NA | ASSQDPNRRYSGANVLT
TRBJ1-5 | TRBV6-6 | NA | NA | ASSYEGIDQPQH
TRBJ1-6 | TRBV9 | NA | NA | ASSGGENSPLH
TRBJ1-5 | TRBV15 | NA | NA | ATRGAPQH
TRBJ2-5 | TRBV5-4 | NA | NA | ASSLVRGQGETQY
TRBJ1-1 | TRBV5-5 | NA | NA | ASSLEGMRNTEAF
TRBJ2-3 | TRBV9 | TRBD2 | NA | ASSAAGDITDTQY
TRBJ2-5 | TRBV5-4 | TRBD2 | NA | ASSNAGTSGRKETQY
TRBJ2-6 | TRBV19 | NA | NA | ASSIRGGSGANVLT
TRBJ2-7 | TRBV27 | NA | NA | ASSLGPGLFEQY
TRBJ2-7 | TRBV5-1 | NA | NA | ASSFIDNYEQY
TRBJ2-1 | TRBV7-6 | NA | NA | ASSSLASEANEQF
TRBJ1-1 | TRBV5-5 | NA | few | ASSLAPGVYTEAF
TRBJ2-5 | TRBV2 | TRBD2 | NA | ASLQGLAGEGTQY
TRBJ2-7 | TRBV11-2 | NA | few | ASSLAAGAYEQY
TRBJ2-5 | TRBV4-2 | NA | NA | ASSQGLEETQY